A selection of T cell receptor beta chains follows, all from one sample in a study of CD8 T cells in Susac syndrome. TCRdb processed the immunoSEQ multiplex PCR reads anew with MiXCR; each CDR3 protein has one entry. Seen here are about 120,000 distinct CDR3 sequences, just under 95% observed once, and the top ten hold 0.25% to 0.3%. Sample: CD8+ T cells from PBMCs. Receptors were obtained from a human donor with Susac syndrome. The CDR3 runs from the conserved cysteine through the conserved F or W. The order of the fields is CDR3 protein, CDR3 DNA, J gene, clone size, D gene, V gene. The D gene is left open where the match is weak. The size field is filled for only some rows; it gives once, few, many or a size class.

cdr3_aa: CASSSTGLQETQYF
cdr3_nt: TGTGCCAGCAGCTCGACAGGTTTACAAGAGACCCAGTACTTC
j_call: TRBJ2-5
clone_size: -
d_call: -
v_call: TRBV5-4

cdr3_aa: CATSDSTGKETQYF
cdr3_nt: TGTGCCACCAGTGATTCGACAGGAAAAGAGACCCAGTACTTC
j_call: TRBJ2-5
clone_size: -
d_call: -
v_call: TRBV24-1

cdr3_aa: CASSQGQERYYTETFF
cdr3_nt: TGCGCCAGCAGCCAAGGGCAGGAACGCTATTACACTGAAACTTTCTTT
j_call: TRBJ1-1
clone_size: -
d_call: -
v_call: TRBV4-1

cdr3_aa: CASSTSSSSYNEQFF
cdr3_nt: TGTGCCAGCAGTACCTCCTCGAGCTCCTACAATGAGCAGTTCTTC
j_call: TRBJ2-1
clone_size: -
d_call: -
v_call: TRBV6-5

cdr3_aa: CASSYTGGSQETQYF
cdr3_nt: TGTGCCAGCAGTTACACGGGGGGAAGCCAAGAGACCCAGTACTTC
j_call: TRBJ2-5
clone_size: -
d_call: TRBD2
v_call: TRBV6-5

cdr3_aa: CSAPGQGASQFF
cdr3_nt: TGCAGCGCACCGGGACAGGGGGCTTCCCAGTTCTTC
j_call: TRBJ2-1
clone_size: -
d_call: TRBD1
v_call: TRBV29-1

cdr3_aa: CASTPFFPENTEAFF
cdr3_nt: TGCGCCAGCACCCCGTTTTTTCCCGAGAACACTGAAGCTTTCTTT
j_call: TRBJ1-1
clone_size: -
d_call: -
v_call: TRBV23-1

cdr3_aa: CASSSYDSSYEQYF
cdr3_nt: TGTGCCAGCAGCTCATACGACAGCTCCTACGAGCAGTACTTC
j_call: TRBJ2-7
clone_size: -
d_call: -
v_call: TRBV7-6

cdr3_aa: CASSQDPGVVPNYGYTF
cdr3_nt: TGCGCCAGCAGCCAAGATCCAGGAGTCGTACCAAACTATGGCTACACCTTC
j_call: TRBJ1-2
clone_size: -
d_call: -
v_call: TRBV4-1

cdr3_aa: CASSQDLKQGVEQYF
cdr3_nt: TGCGCCAGCAGCCAAGATCTAAAACAGGGGGTCGAGCAGTACTTC
j_call: TRBJ2-7
clone_size: -
d_call: TRBD1
v_call: TRBV4-3

cdr3_aa: CASSSPGQLSYEQYF
cdr3_nt: TGTGCCAGCAGCTCACCGGGACAGCTATCCTACGAGCAGTACTTC
j_call: TRBJ2-7
clone_size: -
d_call: TRBD1
v_call: TRBV5-6

cdr3_aa: CASSQDWGPVTQYF
cdr3_nt: TGTGCCAGCAGCCAAGATTGGGGCCCCGTTACGCAGTATTTT
j_call: TRBJ2-3
clone_size: -
d_call: -
v_call: TRBV4-2

cdr3_aa: CSAVGGYGYTF
cdr3_nt: TGCAGCGCGGTGGGGGGCTATGGCTACACCTTC
j_call: TRBJ1-2
clone_size: -
d_call: -
v_call: TRBV29-1

cdr3_aa: CASSWIRKRSNEKLFF
cdr3_nt: TGTGCCAGCAGTTGGATCAGGAAGCGATCTAATGAAAAACTGTTTTTT
j_call: TRBJ1-4
clone_size: -
d_call: -
v_call: TRBV27

cdr3_aa: CASSWDLYGYTF
cdr3_nt: TGTGCCAGCAGCTGGGACCTCTATGGCTACACCTTC
j_call: TRBJ1-2
clone_size: -
d_call: -
v_call: TRBV5-4

cdr3_aa: CASSQRPAVDEAFF
cdr3_nt: TGCGCCAGCAGTCAACGGCCAGCAGTTGATGAAGCTTTCTTT
j_call: TRBJ1-1
clone_size: once
d_call: -
v_call: TRBV23-1

cdr3_aa: CASSTGTSGGAETQYF
cdr3_nt: TGTGCCAGCAGCACCGGGACTAGCGGGGGGGCCGAGACCCAGTACTTC
j_call: TRBJ2-5
clone_size: -
d_call: TRBD2
v_call: TRBV5-8

cdr3_aa: CASSDAQGDSPLHF
cdr3_nt: TGTGCCAGCAGCGACGCACAGGGGGACTCACCCCTCCACTTT
j_call: TRBJ1-6
clone_size: -
d_call: TRBD1
v_call: TRBV7-9

cdr3_aa: CASSATPHRGNTEAFF
cdr3_nt: TGTGCCAGCAGCGCCACCCCTCACAGGGGGAACACTGAAGCTTTCTTT
j_call: TRBJ1-1
clone_size: -
d_call: TRBD1
v_call: TRBV7-6

cdr3_aa: CASSTGQGIVETLSYNEQFF
cdr3_nt: TGTGCCAGTAGTACTGGACAGGGGATAGTCGAAACCCTATCCTACAATGAGCAGTTCTTC
j_call: TRBJ2-1
clone_size: -
d_call: TRBD1
v_call: TRBV19

cdr3_aa: CASSNRDRVNEQYF
cdr3_nt: TGCGCCAGCAGCAACCGGGACAGGGTCAACGAGCAGTACTTC
j_call: TRBJ2-7
clone_size: -
d_call: TRBD1
v_call: TRBV4-1

cdr3_aa: CATNRDDQGEETQYF
cdr3_nt: TGTGCCACCAACAGAGATGACCAGGGAGAAGAGACCCAGTACTTC
j_call: TRBJ2-5
clone_size: -
d_call: -
v_call: TRBV15

cdr3_aa: CATSDTRWGGTQYF
cdr3_nt: TGTGCCACCAGTGATACCAGATGGGGGGGTACGCAGTATTTT
j_call: TRBJ2-3
clone_size: -
d_call: TRBD2
v_call: TRBV24-1